This T cell receptor (beta chain) was captured in a study of CD8+ T cells in alopecia areata. TCR sequencing used cDNA made by reverse transcription of extracted RNA. Here immunoSEQ multiplex PCR was the method, and the copy in TCRdb shows in-frame clones only, minus some. The table lists 85,000 to 110,000 clones, more than 75% of them singletons. In the case of this clone: Its antigen is currently unknown.

The treatment is: oral pan-JAK inhibitor, 5-10 mg twice daily. The study's findings and limits: Persistence during tofacitinib was seen for many expanded lesional clones in scalp and blood.

Trimming pared 1 base from V and 7 bases from J, leaving 11 bases between. The CDR3 has 13 amino acids. From germline, CDR1 is LGHNA and CDR2 YNFKEQ. The chain couples TRBV4-2 to TRBJ2-7; weak D call: TRBD2 (5 bases). The sample here was CD8+ T cells sorted from blood, taken between weeks 30 and 35, from a patient treated with tofacitinib. This sequence originates from a human donor with alopecia areata. Here the CDR3 DNA reads TGTGCCAGCAGCCAAGCGAGGGTAAGGGAGCAGTACTTC. Amino acids: CASSQARVREQYF.